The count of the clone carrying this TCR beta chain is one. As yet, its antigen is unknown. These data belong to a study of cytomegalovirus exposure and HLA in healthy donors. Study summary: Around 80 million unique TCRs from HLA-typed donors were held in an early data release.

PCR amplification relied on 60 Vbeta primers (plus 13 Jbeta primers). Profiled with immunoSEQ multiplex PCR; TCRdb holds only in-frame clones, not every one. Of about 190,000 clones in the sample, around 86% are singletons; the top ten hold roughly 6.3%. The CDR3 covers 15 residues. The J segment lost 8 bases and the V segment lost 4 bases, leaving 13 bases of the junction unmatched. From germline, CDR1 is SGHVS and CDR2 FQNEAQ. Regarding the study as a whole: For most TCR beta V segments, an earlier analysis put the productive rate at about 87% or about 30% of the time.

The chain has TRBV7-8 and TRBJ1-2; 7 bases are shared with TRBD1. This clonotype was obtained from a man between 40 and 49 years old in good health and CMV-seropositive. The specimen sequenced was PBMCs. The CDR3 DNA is TGTGCCAGCAGCTCAGGACAGGCGATCACTCTCGGCTACACCTTC. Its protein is CASSSGQAITLGYTF.